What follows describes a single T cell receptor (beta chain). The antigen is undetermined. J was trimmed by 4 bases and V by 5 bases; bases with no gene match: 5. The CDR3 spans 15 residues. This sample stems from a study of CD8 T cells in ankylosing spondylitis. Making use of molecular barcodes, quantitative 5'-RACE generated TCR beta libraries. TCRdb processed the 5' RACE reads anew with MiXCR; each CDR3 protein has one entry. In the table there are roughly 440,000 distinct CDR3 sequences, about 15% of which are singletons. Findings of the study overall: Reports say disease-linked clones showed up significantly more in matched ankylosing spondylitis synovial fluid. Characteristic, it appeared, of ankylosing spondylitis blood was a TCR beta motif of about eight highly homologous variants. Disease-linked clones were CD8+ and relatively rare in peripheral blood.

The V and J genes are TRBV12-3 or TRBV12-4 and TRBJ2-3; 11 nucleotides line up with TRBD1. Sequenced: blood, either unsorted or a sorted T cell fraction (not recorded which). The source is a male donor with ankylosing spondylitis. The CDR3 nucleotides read TGTGCCAGCAGTAACTGGGACAGGGGGTCAGATACGCAGTATTTT. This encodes CASSNWDRGSDTQYF.